The clone carrying this T cell receptor beta chain has a handful of counts. Its antigen is not identified. The CDR3 is 19 amino acids. The ends lost 2 bases at V and 3 bases at J; junction bases unmatched: 9. This specimen comes from a study of regulatory T cells in long-lasting Graves disease. Study-wide results and limits: TRBV28, TRBJ1-2 and TRBJ2-5 were segments that persistent disease favored. Patients with persistent disease shared 2,741 public clonotypes, outpacing the roughly 1,000 shared by new patients.

Stated time point: newly diagnosed GD, antithyroid drugs for less than 3 months. The TCR library used RNA extracted from PBMCs. HTBI primers from iRepertoire and Arm-PCR of CDR3 regions yielded the TCR beta libraries. Using its own MiXCR run on the multiplex PCR reads, TCRdb lists one record per CDR3 protein. This sample carries hundreds of thousands of distinct CDR3 sequences, about 17% of them seen once, and the ten largest clones take around a tenth. This sample also belongs to another study, concerning T cells in Graves' hyperthyroidism and ophthalmopathy. That publication notes: In the first-round RT-PCR of the TCR CDR3, the HTBI primer set was used.

This TCR was sampled from a woman in her 30s with Graves disease. The sequencing here drew on peripheral blood mononuclear cells (PBMCs), taken at new diagnosis, from a patient treated with antithyroid drugs. V usage is TRBV12-3 or TRBV12-4 and J usage is TRBJ2-2, with 13 bases fitting TRBD2. Here the CDR3 DNA reads TGTGCCAGCAGTTTAAAGTCTGGGGGACTAGCGGGGTACACCGGGGAGCTGTTTTTT. Translated: CASSLKSGGLAGYTGELFF.